This T cell receptor beta chain came from a study of human T cells and chemical hapten exposure. Whole-study results and caveats: Patch test score rose with PT1 expanded TCRs, significant at 8, 16, 32, not 4.

TCRdb itself ran the RACE reads through MiXCR, one entry per CDR3 protein. The sample shows about 380,000 distinct CDR3 sequences, 5.1% of them seen only once. This clonotype showed up many times. The antigen is unknown. As for time point: pre-sensitization, week 0. Described treatment: therapeutic diphenylcyclopropenone sensitization with weekly scalp DPC. Here the sequenced sample was whole blood, taken in connection with sensitization to the hapten diphenylcyclopropenone (DPC). This receptor was obtained from a woman aged 50 to 60 with alopecia areata. Some clones in this sample may be carry-over from other donors' samples.

For the CDR3, the DNA is TGTGCCCGGGCGAAGGGGGAGTCCTACAATGAGCAGTTCTTC. As protein: CARAKGESYNEQFF. The J gene is TRBJ2-1, the V gene TRBV30; a possible D gene is TRBD1 (6 bases). Trimming stripped 8 bases from V and 1 base from J, with 15 bases between. The CDR3 runs to 14 residues. Germline V CDR1 and CDR2: GTSNPN, SVGIG (reference sequence). The full variable domain, completed using reference TRBV30 and TRBJ2-1, is SQTIHQWPATLVQPVGSPLSLECTVEGTSNPNLYWYRQAAGRGLQLLFYSVGIGQISSEVPQNLSASRPQDRQFILSSKKLLLSDSGFYLCARAKGESYNEQFFGPGTRLTVL.